This is a list of T cell receptor beta chains from one sample in a study of blood T cell repertoires in COVID-19. Assay used: immunoSEQ multiplex PCR; TCRdb lists only in-frame clones, some missing. The data show 250,000 or so clones, about 86% seen once. The material sequenced was peripheral blood. All receptors come from a man in his 60s with acute or convalescent COVID-19. Each CDR3 is given with its conserved first and last residue. A D gene is named only where the DNA matches it firmly. Some rows have no size entry. The others give once, few or many, or a class for an expanded clone.

cdr3_aa cdr3_nt v_call clone_size d_call j_call
CASSDLVRGNLNTEAFF TGTGCCAGCAGTGACCTCGTAAGGGGGAACTTAAACACTGAAGCTTTCTTT TRBV2 - - TRBJ1-1
CASRGTSFYNEQFF TGTGCCAGCAGAGGGACATCCTTCTACAATGAGCAGTTCTTC TRBV6-5 - - TRBJ2-1
CASSISGQSSGANVLTF TGTGCCAGTAGTATCTCGGGACAGAGCTCTGGGGCCAACGTCCTGACTTTC TRBV19 - TRBD1 TRBJ2-6
CASSLEGLAGGYEQYF TGTGCCAGCAGCTTAGAAGGACTAGCGGGAGGGTACGAGCAGTACTTC TRBV7-2 - TRBD2 TRBJ2-7
CASSLGLPTGELFF TGTGCCAGCAGCTTAGGCCTACCCACCGGGGAGCTGTTTTTT TRBV13 once - TRBJ2-2
CASSQTGTERGYTF TGTGCCAGCAGTCAGACCGGGACAGAAAGGGGCTACACCTTC TRBV6-5 - TRBD1 TRBJ1-2
CAWRWEAGGFSPLHF TGTGCCTGGAGGTGGGAGGCAGGGGGTTTTTCACCCCTCCACTTT TRBV30 once TRBD1 TRBJ1-6
CASSQGSGTAQETQYF TGTGCCAGCAGCCAAGGATCGGGGACAGCCCAAGAGACCCAGTACTTC TRBV4-2 once TRBD1 TRBJ2-5
CASSPLTGGSAAVQYF TGTGCCAGCAGCCCCCTGACAGGGGGCTCCGCGGCGGTGCAGTACTTC TRBV9 - TRBD1 TRBJ2-7
CASRPGGSGQPQHF TGTGCCAGTAGGCCTGGGGGGAGCGGACAGCCCCAGCATTTT TRBV19 - - TRBJ1-5
CASSNGGTDTQYF TGTGCCAGTAGTAATGGAGGCACAGATACGCAGTATTTT TRBV19 - - TRBJ2-3
CASSLTTRGDGYTF TGTGCCAGCAGCTTAACGACACGGGGGGATGGCTACACCTTC TRBV7-3 - - TRBJ1-2
CSASIHREPQPNYEQYF TGCAGTGCTAGTATTCACAGGGAGCCCCAGCCCAACTACGAGCAGTACTTC TRBV20-1 - - TRBJ2-7
CASSQGRAGELFF TGTGCCAGCAGCCAAGGGAGGGCCGGGGAGCTGTTTTTT TRBV3-1/TRBV3-2 few - TRBJ2-2
CASSQDPITSGRAKNIQYF TGCGCCAGCAGCCAAGATCCCATTACTAGCGGAAGAGCCAAAAACATTCAGTACTTC TRBV4-1 - TRBD2 TRBJ2-4
CASSVERAGGVGGELFF TGTGCCAGCAGTGTCGAGAGAGCGGGAGGAGTAGGCGGGGAGCTGTTTTTT TRBV6-1 - TRBD2 TRBJ2-2
CASSSSSTSGRNIQYF TGCGCCAGCAGCTCCTCCTCGACTAGCGGGAGGAACATTCAGTACTTC TRBV5-1 - TRBD2 TRBJ2-4
CASSPTGVETQYF TGTGCCAGCAGCCCAACAGGGGTGGAGACCCAGTACTTC TRBV3-1/TRBV3-2 - TRBD1 TRBJ2-5
CASSSGGATSYEQYF TGTGCCAGCAGCTCCGGGGGGGCTACCTCCTACGAGCAGTACTTC TRBV28 - TRBD2 TRBJ2-7
CATSRPGTLNTEAFF TGTGCCACCAGCAGACCAGGGACACTGAACACTGAAGCTTTCTTT TRBV15 few - TRBJ1-1
CASRASGDTEAFF TGTGCCAGCAGGGCATCAGGGGACACTGAAGCTTTCTTT TRBV7-9 - - TRBJ1-1
CASTSVQGNQPQHF TGTGCCAGCACCTCAGTCCAGGGCAATCAGCCCCAGCATTTT TRBV28 - - TRBJ1-5
CASSERDRGVWEKLFF TGTGCCAGCAGTGAACGGGACAGGGGGGTTTGGGAAAAACTGTTTTTT TRBV6-1 few TRBD1 TRBJ1-4
CASSLAVGTGGGGYTF TGCGCCAGCAGCTTGGCCGTTGGGACAGGGGGCGGTGGCTACACCTTC TRBV5-1 - TRBD1 TRBJ1-2
CASSFLLTSGRDTQYF TGTGCCAGTAGTTTCCTCCTGACTAGCGGGAGAGATACGCAGTATTTT TRBV19 - TRBD2 TRBJ2-3
CASSLEGDRVYNEQFF TGTGCCAGCAGCTTGGAGGGGGACAGGGTCTACAATGAGCAGTTCTTC TRBV5-4 - TRBD1 TRBJ2-1
CASSLLLGQGAEEQYF TGTGCCAGCAGCCTGCTTCTTGGACAGGGGGCGGAAGAGCAGTACTTC TRBV4-2 once TRBD1 TRBJ2-7
CAVRLGQLTDTQYF TGTGCCGTCCGATTGGGACAGCTCACAGATACGCAGTATTTT TRBV6-5 once TRBD1 TRBJ2-3
CASSRTGTGYGYTF TGTGCCAGCAGTAGAACCGGGACAGGCTATGGCTACACCTTC TRBV27 - TRBD1 TRBJ1-2
CASSLVPGGNTGELFF TGTGCCAGCAGCTTGGTTCCAGGGGGGAACACCGGGGAGCTGTTTTTT TRBV5-4 few TRBD1 TRBJ2-2
CASRAGTGGEGYGYTF TGTGCCAGCAGGGCAGGGACAGGGGGCGAAGGCTATGGCTACACCTTC TRBV11-3 - TRBD1 TRBJ1-2
CASSFAYTGVDEQYF TGTGCCAGCAGTTTCGCGTATACAGGGGTCGACGAGCAGTACTTC TRBV28 - TRBD1 TRBJ2-7
CASSGGQGRNTIYF TGTGCCAGCAGTGGGGGACAGGGCAGAAACACCATATATTTT TRBV27 - TRBD1 TRBJ1-3